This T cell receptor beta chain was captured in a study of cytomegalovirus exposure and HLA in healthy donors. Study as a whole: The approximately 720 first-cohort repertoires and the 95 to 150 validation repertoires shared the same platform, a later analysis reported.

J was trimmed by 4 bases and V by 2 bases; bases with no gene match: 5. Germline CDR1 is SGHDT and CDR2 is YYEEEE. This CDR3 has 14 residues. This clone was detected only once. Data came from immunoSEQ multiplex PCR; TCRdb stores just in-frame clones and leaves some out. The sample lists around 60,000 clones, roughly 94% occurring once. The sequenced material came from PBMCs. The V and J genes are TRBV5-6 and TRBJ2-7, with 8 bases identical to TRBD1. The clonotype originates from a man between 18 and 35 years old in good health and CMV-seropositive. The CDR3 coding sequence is TGTGCCAGCAGCTTAGGACAGGGAGCGTACGAGCAGTACTTC. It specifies CASSLGQGAYEQYF.